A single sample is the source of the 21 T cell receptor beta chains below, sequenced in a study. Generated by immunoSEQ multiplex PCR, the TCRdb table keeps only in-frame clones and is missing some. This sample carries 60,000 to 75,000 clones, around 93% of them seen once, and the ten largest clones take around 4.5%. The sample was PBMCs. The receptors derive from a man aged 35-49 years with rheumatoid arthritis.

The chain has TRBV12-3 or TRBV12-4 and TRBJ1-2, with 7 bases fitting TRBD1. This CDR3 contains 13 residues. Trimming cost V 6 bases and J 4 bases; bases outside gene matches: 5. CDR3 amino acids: CASSQGQIYGYTF. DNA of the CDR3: TGTGCCAGCAGCCAGGGACAGATCTATGGCTACACCTTC.

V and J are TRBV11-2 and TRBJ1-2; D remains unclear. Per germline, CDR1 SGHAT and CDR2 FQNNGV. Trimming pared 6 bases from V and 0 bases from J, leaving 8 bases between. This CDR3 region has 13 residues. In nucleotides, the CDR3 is TGTGCCAGCAGGGCGGCAGCTAACTATGGCTACACCTTC. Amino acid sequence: CASRAAANYGYTF.

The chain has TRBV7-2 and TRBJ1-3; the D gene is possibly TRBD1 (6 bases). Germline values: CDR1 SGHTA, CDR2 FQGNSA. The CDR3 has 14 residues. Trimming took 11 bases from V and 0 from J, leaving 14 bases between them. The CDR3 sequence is CACRKGVSGNTIYF. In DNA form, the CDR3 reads TGTGCCTGCCGTAAGGGGGTCTCTGGAAACACCATATATTTT.

CDR3: CASSPTRGVTEAFF. The CDR3 DNA sequence: TGCGCCAGCAGCCCCACGCGGGGGGTCACTGAAGCTTTCTTT. The chain combines TRBV5-1 with TRBJ1-1; the D gene is possibly TRBD1 (5 bases). With 4 bases removed from V and 4 bases from J, the gap between germline ends came to 14 bases. The V gene's germline CDR1 is SGHRS and CDR2 YFSETQ. CDR3 length equals 14 residues.

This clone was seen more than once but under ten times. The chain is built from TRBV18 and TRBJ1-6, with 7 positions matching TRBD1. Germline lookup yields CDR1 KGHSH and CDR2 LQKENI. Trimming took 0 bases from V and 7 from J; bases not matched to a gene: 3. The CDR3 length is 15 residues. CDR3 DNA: TGTGCCAGCTCACCACCAACAGGGGTGAATTCACCCCTCCACTTT. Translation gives CASSPPTGVNSPLHF.

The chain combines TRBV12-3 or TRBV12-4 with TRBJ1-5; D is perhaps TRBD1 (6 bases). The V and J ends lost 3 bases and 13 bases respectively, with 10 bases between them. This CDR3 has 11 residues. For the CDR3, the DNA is TGTGCCAGCAGTTTGACAGGAGATCAGCATTTT. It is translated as CASSLTGDQHF.

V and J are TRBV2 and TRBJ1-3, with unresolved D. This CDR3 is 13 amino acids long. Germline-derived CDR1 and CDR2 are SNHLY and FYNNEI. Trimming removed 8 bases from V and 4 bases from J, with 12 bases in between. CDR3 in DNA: TGTGCCAGCGCATTGGACCGGGGAAACACCATATATTTT. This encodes CASALDRGNTIYF.

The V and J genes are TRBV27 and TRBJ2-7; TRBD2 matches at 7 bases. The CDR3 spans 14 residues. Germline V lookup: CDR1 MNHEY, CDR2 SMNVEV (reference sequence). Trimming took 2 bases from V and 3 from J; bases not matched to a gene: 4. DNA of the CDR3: TGTGCCAGCAGTTTAGCGGGAGACGGCTACGAGCAGTACTTC. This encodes CASSLAGDGYEQYF.

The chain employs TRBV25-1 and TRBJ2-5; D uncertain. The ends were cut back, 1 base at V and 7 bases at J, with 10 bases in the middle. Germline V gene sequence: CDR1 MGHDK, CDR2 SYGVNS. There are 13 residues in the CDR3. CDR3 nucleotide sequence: TGTGCCAGCAGTGAATTCACGGTCGGGACCCAGTACTTC. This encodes CASSEFTVGTQYF.

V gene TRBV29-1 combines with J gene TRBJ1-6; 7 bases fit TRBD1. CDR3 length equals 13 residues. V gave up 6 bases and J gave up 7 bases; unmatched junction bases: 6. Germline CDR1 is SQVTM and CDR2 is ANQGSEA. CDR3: CSVGDRLNSPLHF. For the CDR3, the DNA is TGCAGCGTGGGGGACAGACTAAATTCACCCCTCCACTTT.

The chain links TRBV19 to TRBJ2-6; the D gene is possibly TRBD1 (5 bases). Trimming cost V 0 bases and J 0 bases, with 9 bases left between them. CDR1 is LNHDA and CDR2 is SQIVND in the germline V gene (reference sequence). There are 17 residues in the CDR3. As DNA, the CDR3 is TGTGCCAGTAGTATAGAAAAGGGGTTCTCTGGGGCCAACGTCCTGACTTTC. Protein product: CASSIEKGFSGANVLTF.

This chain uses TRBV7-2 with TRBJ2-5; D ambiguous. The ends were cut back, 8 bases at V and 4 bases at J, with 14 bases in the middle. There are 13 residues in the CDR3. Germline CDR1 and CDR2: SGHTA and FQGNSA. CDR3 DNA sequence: TGTGCCAGCTTGTGGGCCCAAGGAGAGACCCAGTACTTC. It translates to CASLWAQGETQYF. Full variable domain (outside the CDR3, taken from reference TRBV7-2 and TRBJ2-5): GAGVSQSPSNKVTEKGKDVELRCDPISGHTALYWYRQSLGQGLEFLIYFQGNSAPDKSGLPSDRFSAERTGGSVSTLTIQRTQQEDSAVYLCASLWAQGETQYFGPGTRLLVL.

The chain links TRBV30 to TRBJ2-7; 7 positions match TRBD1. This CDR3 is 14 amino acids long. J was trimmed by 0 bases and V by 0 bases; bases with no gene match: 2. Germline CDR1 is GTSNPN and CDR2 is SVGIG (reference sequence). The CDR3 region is CAWSVTGISYEQYF. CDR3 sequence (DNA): TGTGCCTGGAGTGTGACAGGGATCTCCTACGAGCAGTACTTC.

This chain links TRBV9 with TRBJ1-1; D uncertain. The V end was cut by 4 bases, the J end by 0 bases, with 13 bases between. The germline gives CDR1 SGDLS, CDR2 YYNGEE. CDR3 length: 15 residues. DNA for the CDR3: TGTGCCAGCAGCCGCCTATTACAATTGAACACTGAAGCTTTCTTT. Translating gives CASSRLLQLNTEAFF.

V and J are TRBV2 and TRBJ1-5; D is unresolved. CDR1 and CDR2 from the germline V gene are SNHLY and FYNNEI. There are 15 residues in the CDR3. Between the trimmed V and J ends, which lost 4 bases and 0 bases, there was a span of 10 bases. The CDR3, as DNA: TGTGCCAGCAGTGTGCTCACTTATAGCAATCAGCCCCAGCATTTT. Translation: CASSVLTYSNQPQHF.

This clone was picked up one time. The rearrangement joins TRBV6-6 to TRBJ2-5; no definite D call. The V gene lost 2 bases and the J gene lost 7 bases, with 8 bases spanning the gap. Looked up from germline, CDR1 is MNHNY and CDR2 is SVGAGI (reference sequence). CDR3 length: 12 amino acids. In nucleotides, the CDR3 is TGTGCCAGCAGTTACGGTGTTGGGACCCAGTACTTC. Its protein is CASSYGVGTQYF.

The CDR3 bases are TGTGCCAGTAGCAGACAGGGTCTGAACACTGAAGCTTTCTTT. Translated, it gives CASSRQGLNTEAFF. This chain connects TRBV19 to TRBJ1-1, with TRBD1 matching 7 bases. The germline V gene encodes CDR1 LNHDA and CDR2 SQIVND (reference sequence). The CDR3 totals 14 residues. V shed 6 bases and J 0 bases; nucleotides not matched to a gene: 4.

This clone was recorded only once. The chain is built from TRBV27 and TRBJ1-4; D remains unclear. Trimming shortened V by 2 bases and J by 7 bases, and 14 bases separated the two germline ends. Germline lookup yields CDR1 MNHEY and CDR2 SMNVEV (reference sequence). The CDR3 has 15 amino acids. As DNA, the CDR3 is TGTGCCAGCAGTTTAGTCGGCAGGATTTCTGAAAAACTGTTTTTT. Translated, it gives CASSLVGRISEKLFF.

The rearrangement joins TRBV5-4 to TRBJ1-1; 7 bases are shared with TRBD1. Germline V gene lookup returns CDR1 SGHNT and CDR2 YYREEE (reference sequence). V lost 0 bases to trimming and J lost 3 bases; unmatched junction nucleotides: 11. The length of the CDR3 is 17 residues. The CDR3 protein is CASSLAALGGAYTEAFF. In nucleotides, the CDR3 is TGTGCCAGCAGCTTGGCCGCCTTAGGGGGCGCATACACTGAAGCTTTCTTT.

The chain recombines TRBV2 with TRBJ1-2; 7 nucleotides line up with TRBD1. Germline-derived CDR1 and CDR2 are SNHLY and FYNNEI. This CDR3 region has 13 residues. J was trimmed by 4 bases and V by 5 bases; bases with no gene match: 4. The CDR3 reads CASSKGAIYGYTF. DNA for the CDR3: TGTGCCAGCAGTAAGGGGGCCATCTATGGCTACACCTTC.

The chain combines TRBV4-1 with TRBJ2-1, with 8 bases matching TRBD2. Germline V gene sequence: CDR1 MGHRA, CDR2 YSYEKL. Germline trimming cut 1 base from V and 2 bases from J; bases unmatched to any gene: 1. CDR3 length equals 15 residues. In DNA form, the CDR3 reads TGCGCCAGCAGCCAAGCGGGGGGGCCCTACAATGAGCAGTTCTTC. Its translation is CASSQAGGPYNEQFF.